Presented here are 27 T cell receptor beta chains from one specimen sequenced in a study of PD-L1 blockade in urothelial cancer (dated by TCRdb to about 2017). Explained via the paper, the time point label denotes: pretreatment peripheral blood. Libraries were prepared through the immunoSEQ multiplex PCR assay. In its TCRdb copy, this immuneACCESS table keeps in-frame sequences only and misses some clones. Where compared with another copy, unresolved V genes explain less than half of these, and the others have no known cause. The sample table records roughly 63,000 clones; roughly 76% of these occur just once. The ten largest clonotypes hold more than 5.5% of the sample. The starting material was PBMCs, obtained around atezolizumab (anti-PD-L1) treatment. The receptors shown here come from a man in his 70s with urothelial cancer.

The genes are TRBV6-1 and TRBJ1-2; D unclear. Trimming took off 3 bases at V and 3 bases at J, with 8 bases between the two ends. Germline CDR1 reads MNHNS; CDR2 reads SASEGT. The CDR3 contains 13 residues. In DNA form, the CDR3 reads TGTGCCAGCAGTGACCCCAAATACTATGGCTACACCTTC. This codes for CASSDPKYYGYTF.

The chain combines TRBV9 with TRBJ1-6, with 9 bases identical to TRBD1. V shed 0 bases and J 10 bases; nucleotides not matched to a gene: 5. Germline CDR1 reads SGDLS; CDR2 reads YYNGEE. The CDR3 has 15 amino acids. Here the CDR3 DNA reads TGTGCCAGCAGCGTAGCCGGGACAGGGTACTCACCCCTCCACTTT. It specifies CASSVAGTGYSPLHF.

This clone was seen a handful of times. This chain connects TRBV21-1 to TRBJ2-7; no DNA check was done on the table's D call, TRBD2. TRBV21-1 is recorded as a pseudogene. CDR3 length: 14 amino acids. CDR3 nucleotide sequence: TGTGCCAGCATAGGTAGGACCAGGAGGTACGAGCAGTACTTC. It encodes CASIGRTRRYEQYF.

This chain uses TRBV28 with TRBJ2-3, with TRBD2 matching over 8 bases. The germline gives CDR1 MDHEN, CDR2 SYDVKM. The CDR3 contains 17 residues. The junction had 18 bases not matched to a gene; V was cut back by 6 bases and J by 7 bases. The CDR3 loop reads CASSPPVYPGGPNTQYF. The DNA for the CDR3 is TGTGCCAGCAGCCCGCCCGTATACCCGGGAGGGCCGAATACGCAGTATTTT.

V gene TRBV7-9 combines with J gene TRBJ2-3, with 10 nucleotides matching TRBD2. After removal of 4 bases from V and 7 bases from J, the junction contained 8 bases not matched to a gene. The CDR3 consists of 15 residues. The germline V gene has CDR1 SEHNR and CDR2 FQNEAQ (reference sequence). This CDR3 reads CASSYSSGSMNTQYF. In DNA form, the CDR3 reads TGTGCCAGCAGCTACTCTAGCGGGAGTATGAATACGCAGTATTTT.

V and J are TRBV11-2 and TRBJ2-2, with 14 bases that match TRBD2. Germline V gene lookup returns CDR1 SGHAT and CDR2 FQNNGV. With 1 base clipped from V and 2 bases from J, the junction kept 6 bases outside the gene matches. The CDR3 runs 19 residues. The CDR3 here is CASSLGRGLAGVNTGELFF. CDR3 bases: TGTGCCAGCAGCTTAGGTAGGGGACTAGCGGGAGTCAACACCGGGGAGCTGTTTTTT.

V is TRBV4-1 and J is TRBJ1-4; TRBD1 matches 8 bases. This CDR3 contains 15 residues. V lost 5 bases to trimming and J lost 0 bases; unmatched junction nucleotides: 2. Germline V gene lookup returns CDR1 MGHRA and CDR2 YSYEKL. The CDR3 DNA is TGCGCCAGCAGCGCACAGGGGGCAACTAATGAAAAACTGTTTTTT. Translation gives CASSAQGATNEKLFF.

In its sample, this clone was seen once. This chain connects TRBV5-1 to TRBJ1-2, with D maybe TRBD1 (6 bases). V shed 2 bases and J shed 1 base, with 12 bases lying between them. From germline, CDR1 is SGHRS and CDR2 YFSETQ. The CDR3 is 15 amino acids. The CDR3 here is CASSFAQGVNYGYTF. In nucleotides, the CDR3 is TGCGCCAGCAGCTTCGCACAGGGAGTTAACTATGGCTACACCTTC.

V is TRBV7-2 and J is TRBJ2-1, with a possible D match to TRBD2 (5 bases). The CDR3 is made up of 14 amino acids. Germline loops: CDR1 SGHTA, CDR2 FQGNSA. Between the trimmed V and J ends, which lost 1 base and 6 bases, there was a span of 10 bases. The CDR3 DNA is TGTGCCAGCAGCTTAGTAGGGAGCGTCAATGAGCAGTTCTTC. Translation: CASSLVGSVNEQFF.

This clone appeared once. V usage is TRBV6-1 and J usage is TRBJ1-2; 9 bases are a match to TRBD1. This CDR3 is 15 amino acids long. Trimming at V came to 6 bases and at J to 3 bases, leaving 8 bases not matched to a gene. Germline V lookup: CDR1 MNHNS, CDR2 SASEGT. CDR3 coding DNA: TGTGCCAGCAGACGAGAGGACAGGGGCGACTATGGCTACACCTTC. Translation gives CASRREDRGDYGYTF.

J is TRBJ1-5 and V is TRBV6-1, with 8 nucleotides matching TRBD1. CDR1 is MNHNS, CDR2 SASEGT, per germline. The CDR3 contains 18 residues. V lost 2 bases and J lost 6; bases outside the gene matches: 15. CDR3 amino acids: CASSEFHSVTGEGQPQHF. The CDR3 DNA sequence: TGTGCCAGCAGTGAATTCCACTCGGTGACAGGGGAAGGTCAGCCCCAGCATTTT.

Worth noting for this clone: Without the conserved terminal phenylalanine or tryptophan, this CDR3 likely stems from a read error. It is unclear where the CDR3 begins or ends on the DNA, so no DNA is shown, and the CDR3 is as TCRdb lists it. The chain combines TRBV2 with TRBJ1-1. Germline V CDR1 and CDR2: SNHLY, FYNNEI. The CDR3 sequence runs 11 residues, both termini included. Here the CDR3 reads CASSEVGGVEL.

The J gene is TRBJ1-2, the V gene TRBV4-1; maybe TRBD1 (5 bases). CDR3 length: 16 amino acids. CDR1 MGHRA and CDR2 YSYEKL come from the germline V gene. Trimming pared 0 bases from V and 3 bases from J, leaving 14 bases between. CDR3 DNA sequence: TGCGCCAGCAGCCAAGAGGGAAGGGGAGGAGACTATGGCTACACCTTC. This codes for CASSQEGRGGDYGYTF.

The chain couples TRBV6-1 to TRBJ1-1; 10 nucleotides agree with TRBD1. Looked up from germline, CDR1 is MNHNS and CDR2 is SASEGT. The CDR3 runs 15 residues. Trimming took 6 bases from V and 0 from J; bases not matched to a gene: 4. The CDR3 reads CASRRQGAVNTEAFF. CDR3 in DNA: TGTGCCAGCAGACGACAGGGGGCAGTGAACACTGAAGCTTTCTTT.

CDR3 nucleotides: TGCGCCAGCAGCTTACTGGGACAGGGCCTCTACAATGAGCAGTTCTTC. Translating gives CASSLLGQGLYNEQFF. This sequence joins TRBV5-1 and TRBJ2-1; 9 bases line up with TRBD1. Germline V gene data show CDR1 as SGHRS and CDR2 as YFSETQ. The CDR3 has 16 amino acids. Trimming cost V 2 bases and J 3 bases; bases outside gene matches: 6.

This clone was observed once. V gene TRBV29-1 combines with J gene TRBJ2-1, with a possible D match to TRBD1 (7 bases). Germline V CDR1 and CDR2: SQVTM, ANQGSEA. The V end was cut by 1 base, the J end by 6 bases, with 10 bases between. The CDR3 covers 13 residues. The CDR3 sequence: CSVEGQGGNEQFF. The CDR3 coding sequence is TGCAGCGTTGAAGGTCAGGGGGGCAATGAGCAGTTCTTC.

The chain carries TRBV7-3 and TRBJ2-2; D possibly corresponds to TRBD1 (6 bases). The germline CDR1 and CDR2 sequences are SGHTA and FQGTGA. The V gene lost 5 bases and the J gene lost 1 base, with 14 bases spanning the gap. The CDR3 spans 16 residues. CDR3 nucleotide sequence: TGTGCCAGCAGCCGAGGGGGATCGGGGAACACCGGGGAGCTGTTTTTT. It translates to CASSRGGSGNTGELFF. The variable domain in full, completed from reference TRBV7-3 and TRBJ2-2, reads GAGVSQTPSNKVTEKGKYVELRCDPISGHTALYWYRQSLGQGPEFLIYFQGTGAADDSGLPNDRFFAVRPEGSVSTLKIQRTERGDSAVYLCASSRGGSGNTGELFFGEGSRLTVL.

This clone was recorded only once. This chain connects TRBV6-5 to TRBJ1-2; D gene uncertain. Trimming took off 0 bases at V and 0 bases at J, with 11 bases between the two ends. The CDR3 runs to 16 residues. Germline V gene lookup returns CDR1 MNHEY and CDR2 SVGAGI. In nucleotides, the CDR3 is TGTGCCAGCAGTTACTCCCTGGGAGTAGCTAACTATGGCTACACCTTC. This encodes CASSYSLGVANYGYTF.

The CDR3 here is CASSLGGRSTDTQYF. CDR3 nucleotides: TGCGCCAGCAGCTTGGGGGGGCGCAGCACAGATACGCAGTATTTT. The chain carries TRBV5-1 and TRBJ2-3; tentatively, D is TRBD1 (6 bases). The CDR3 has 15 residues. From germline, CDR1 is SGHRS and CDR2 YFSETQ. V was trimmed by 0 bases and J by 0 bases, leaving 8 bases between them.

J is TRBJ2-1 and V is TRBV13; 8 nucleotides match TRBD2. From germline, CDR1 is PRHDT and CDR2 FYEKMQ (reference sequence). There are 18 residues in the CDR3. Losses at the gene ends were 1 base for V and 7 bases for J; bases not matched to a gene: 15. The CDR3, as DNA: TGTGCCAGCAGCTTAGAGCCCCAGGTCGGGAGGGCGGAAAATGAGCAGTTCTTC. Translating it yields CASSLEPQVGRAENEQFF. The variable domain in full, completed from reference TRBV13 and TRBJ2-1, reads AAGVIQSPRHLIKEKRETATLKCYPIPRHDTVYWYQQGPGQDPQFLISFYEKMQSDKGSIPDRFSAQQFSDYHSELNMSSLELGDSALYFCASSLEPQVGRAENEQFFGPGTRLTVL.

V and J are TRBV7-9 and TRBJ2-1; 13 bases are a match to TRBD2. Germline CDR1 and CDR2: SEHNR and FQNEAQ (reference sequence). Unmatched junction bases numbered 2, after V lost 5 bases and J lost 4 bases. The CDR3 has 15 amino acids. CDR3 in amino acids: CASSQTSGGYNEQFF. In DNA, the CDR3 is TGTGCCAGCAGCCAGACTAGCGGGGGGTACAATGAGCAGTTCTTC.

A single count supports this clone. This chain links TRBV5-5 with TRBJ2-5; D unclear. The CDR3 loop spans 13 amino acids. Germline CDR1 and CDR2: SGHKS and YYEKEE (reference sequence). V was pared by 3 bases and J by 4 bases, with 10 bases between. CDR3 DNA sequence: TGTGCCAGCAGCTCGCTGATTAGAGAGACCCAGTACTTC. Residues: CASSSLIRETQYF. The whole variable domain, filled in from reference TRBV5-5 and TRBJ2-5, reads DAGVTQSPTHLIKTRGQQVTLRCSPISGHKSVSWYQQVLGQGPQFIFQYYEKEERGRGNFPDRFSARQFPNYSSELNVNALLLGDSALYLCASSSLIRETQYFGPGTRLLVL.

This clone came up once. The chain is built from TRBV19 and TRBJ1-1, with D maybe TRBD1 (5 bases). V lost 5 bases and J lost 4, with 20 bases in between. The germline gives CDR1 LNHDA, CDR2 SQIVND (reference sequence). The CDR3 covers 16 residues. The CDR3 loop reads CASSLIGRGSGTEAFF. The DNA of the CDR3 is TGTGCCAGTAGTTTAATAGGGCGGGGGAGTGGCACTGAAGCTTTCTTT.

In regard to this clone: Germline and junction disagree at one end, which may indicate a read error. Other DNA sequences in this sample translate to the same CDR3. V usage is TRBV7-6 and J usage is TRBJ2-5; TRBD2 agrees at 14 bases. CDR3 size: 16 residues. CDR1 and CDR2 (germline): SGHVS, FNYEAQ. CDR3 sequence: CASSSPTSGGAETQYF. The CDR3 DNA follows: TGTGCCAGTAGCTCCCCGACTAGCGGGGGGGCAGAGACCCAGTACTTC.

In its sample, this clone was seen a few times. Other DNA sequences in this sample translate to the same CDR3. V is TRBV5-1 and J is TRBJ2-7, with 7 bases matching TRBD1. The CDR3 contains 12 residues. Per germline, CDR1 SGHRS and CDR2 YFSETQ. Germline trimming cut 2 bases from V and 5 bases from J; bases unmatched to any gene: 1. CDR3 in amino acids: CASSFQGDEQYF. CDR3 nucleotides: TGCGCCAGCAGCTTCCAGGGGGACGAGCAGTACTTC.

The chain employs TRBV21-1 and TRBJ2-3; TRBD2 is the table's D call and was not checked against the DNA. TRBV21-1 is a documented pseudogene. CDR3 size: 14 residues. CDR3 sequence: CASSTGRAPDTQYF. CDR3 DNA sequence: TGTGCCAGCAGCACCGGGAGGGCGCCAGATACGCAGTATTTT.

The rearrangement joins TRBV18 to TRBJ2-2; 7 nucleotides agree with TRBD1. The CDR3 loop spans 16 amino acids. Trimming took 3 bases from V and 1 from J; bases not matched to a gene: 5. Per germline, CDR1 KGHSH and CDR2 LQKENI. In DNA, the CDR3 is TGTGCCAGCTCACCCGGACAGGTCCAGAACACCGGGGAGCTGTTTTTT. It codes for CASSPGQVQNTGELFF.